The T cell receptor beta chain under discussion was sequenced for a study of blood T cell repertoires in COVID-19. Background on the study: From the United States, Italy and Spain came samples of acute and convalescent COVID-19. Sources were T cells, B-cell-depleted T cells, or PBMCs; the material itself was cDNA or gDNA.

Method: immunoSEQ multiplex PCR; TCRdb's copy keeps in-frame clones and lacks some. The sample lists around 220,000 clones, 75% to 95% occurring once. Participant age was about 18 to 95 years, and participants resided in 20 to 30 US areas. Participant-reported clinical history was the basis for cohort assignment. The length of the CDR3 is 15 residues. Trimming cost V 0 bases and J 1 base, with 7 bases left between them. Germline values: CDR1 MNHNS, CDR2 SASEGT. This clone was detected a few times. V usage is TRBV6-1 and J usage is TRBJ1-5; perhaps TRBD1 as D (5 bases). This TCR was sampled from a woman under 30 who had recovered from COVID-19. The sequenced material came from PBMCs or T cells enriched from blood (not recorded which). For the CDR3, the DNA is TGTGCCAGCAGTGAAGCAGGGGCGAGCAATCAGCCCCAGCATTTT. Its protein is CASSEAGASNQPQHF.